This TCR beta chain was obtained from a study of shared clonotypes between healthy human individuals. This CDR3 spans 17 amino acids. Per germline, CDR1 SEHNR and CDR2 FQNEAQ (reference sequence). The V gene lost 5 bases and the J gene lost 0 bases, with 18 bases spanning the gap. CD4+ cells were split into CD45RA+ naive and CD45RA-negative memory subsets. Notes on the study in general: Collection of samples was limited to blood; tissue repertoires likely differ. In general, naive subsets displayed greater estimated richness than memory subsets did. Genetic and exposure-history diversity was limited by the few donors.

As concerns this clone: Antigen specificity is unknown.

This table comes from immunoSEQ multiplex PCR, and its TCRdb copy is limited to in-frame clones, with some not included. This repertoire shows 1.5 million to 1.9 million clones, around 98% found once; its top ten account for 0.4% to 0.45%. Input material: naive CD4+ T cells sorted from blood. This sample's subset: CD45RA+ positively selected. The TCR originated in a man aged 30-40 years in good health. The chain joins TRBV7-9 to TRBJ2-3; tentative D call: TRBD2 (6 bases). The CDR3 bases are TGTGCCAGCAGCCGACGGGAGCCCTTGGGGAGCACAGATACGCAGTATTTT. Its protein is CASSRREPLGSTDTQYF.